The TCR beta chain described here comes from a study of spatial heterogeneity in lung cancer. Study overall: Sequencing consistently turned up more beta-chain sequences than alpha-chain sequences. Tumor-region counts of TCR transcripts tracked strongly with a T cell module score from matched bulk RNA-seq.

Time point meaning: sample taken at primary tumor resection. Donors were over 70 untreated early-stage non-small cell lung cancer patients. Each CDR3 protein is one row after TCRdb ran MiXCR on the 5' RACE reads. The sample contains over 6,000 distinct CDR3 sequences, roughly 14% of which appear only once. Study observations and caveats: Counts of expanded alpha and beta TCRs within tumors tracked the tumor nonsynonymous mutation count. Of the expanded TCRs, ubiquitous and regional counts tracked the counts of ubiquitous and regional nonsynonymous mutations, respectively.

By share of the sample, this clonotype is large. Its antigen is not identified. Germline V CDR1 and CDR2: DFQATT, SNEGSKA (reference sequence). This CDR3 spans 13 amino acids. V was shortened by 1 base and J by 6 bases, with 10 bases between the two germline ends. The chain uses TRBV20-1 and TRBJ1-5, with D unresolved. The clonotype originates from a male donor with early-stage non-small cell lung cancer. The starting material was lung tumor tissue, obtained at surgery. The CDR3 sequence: CSARGQIGQPQHF. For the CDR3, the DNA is TGCAGTGCTAGAGGCCAGATCGGTCAGCCCCAGCATTTT.